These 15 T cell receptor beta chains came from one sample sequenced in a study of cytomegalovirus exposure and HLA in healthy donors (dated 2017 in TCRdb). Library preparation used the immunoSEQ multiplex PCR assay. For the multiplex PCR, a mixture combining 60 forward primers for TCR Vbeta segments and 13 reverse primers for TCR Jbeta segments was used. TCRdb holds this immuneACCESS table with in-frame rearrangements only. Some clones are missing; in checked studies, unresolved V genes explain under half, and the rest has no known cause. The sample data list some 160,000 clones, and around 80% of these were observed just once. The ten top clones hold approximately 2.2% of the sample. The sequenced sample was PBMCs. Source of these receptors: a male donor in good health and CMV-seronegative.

In DNA form, the CDR3 reads TGTGCCAGCAGCGGCGGGACGAAGCACCATGAGCAGTTCTTC. Its translation: CASSGGTKHHEQFF. This chain connects TRBV9 to TRBJ2-1; D perhaps matches TRBD2 (6 bases). The CDR3 extends over 14 amino acids. Germline V gene lookup returns CDR1 SGDLS and CDR2 YYNGEE. V lost 3 bases, J lost 8 bases, and 15 bases lay in between.

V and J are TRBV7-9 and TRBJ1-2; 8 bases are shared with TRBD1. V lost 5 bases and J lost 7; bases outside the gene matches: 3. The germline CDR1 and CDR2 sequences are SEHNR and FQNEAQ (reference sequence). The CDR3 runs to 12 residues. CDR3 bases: TGTGCCAGCAGCCCAGGGGGCAGTGGCTACACCTTC. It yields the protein CASSPGGSGYTF.

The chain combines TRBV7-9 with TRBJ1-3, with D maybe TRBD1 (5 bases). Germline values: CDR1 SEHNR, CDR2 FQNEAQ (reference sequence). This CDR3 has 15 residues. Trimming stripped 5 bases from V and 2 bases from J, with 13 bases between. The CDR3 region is CASSLPGGAGNTIYF. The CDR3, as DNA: TGTGCCAGCAGCCTCCCCGGGGGGGCTGGAAACACCATATATTTT.

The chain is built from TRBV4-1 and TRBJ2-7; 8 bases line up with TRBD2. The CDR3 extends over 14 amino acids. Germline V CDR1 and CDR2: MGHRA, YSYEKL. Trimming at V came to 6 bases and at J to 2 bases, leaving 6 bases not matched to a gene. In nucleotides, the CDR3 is TGCGCCAGCAGGACAATAGCGGGGCCCTACGAGCAGTACTTC. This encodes CASRTIAGPYEQYF.

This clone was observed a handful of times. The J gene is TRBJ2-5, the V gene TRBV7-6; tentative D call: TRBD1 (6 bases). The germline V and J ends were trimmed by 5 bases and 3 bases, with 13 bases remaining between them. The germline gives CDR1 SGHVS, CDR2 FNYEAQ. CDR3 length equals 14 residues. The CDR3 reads CASSTNSGEETQYF. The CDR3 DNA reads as TGTGCCAGCAGCACAAACTCAGGGGAAGAGACCCAGTACTTC.

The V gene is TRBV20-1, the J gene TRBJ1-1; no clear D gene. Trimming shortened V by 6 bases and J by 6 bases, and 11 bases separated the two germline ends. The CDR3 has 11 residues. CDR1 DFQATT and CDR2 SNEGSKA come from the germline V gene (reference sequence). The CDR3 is CSANRAPEAFF. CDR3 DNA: TGCAGTGCAAACAGAGCCCCTGAAGCTTTCTTT.

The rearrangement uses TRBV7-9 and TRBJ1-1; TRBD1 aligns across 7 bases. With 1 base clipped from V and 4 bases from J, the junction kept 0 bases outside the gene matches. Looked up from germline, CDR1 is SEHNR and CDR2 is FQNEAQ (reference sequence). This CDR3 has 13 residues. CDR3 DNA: TGTGCCAGCAGCTTAGGGACAGGCACTGAAGCTTTCTTT. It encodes CASSLGTGTEAFF.

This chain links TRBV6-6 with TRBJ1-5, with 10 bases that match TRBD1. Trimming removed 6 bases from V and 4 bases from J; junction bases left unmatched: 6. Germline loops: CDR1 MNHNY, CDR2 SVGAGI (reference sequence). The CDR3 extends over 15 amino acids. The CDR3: CASRARGQGNQPQHF. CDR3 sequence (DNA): TGTGCCAGCAGGGCCCGGGGACAGGGGAATCAGCCCCAGCATTTT.

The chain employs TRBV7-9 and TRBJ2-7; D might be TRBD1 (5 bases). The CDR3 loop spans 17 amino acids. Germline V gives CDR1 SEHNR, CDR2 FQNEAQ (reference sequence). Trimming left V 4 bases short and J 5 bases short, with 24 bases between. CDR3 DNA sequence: TGTGCCAGCAGCTCTCTCATATCCGGACCTGGGGCCCACGAGCAGTACTTC. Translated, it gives CASSSLISGPGAHEQYF.

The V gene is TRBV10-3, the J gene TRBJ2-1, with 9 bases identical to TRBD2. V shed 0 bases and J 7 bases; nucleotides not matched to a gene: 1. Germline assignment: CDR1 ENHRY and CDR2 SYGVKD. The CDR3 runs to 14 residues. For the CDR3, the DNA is TGTGCCATCAGTGAGTCGGCGGGGGGGAATGAGCAGTTCTTC. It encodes CAISESAGGNEQFF.

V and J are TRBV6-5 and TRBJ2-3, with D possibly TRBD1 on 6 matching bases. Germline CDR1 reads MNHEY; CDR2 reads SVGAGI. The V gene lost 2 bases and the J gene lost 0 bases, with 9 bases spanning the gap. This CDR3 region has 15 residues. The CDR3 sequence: CASSYTGQSTDTQYF. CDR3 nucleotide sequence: TGTGCCAGCAGTTACACCGGACAGAGCACAGATACGCAGTATTTT.

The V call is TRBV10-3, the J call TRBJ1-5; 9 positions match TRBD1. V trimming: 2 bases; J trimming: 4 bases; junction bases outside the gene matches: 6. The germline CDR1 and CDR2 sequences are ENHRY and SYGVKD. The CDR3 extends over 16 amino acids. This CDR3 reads CAISESPGQGNQPQHF. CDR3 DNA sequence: TGTGCCATCAGTGAGAGTCCGGGACAGGGTAATCAGCCCCAGCATTTT.

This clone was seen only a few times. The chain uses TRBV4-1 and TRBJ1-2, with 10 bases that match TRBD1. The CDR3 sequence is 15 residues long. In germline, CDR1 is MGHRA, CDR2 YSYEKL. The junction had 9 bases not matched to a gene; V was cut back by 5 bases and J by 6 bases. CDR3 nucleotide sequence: TGCGCCAGCAGCTCCCGGGACAGGGGTTGGGATGGCTACACCTTC. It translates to CASSSRDRGWDGYTF.

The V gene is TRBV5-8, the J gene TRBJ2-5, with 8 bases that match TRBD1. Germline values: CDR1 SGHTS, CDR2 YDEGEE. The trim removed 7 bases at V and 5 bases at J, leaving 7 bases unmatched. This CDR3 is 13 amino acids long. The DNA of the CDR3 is TGTGCCAGCGGTGCAGGGGGCGATGAGACCCAGTACTTC. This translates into CASGAGGDETQYF.

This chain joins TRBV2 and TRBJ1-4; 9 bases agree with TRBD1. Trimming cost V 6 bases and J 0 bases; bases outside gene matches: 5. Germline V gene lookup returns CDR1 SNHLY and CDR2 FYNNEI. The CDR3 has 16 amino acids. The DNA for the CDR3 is TGTGCCAGCAGAGGGACAGGGTCTGCAACTAATGAAAAACTGTTTTTT. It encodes CASRGTGSATNEKLFF.